This T cell receptor (beta chain) was observed in a study of blood T cells in healthy people across ages. Sample-barcoded 5' priming and a J-beta primer mix drove a second PCR of about 6 to 12 cycles. TCRdb analysed the 5' RACE reads with MiXCR anew, one entry per CDR3 protein. The sample lists 1.5 million to 2 million distinct CDR3 sequences; around half were seen once. The study, taken as a whole, reports: Diversity estimates from one million T cells were considered underestimates.

This clonotype occurred a few times. Antigen specificity is unknown. Germline V gene data show CDR1 as WNHNN and CDR2 as SYGVQD (reference sequence). This CDR3 is 9 amino acids long. V was pared by 8 bases and J by 3 bases, with 2 bases between. This clonotype was sampled from a middle-aged woman in good health. The material sequenced was blood. This chain uses TRBV10-1 with TRBJ2-7; D gene unclear. CDR3 sequence (DNA): TGCGCCAGCCTCTACGAGCAGTACTTC. This codes for CASLYEQYF.